A selection of T cell receptor beta chains follows, all from one sample in a study of OX40 agonist ivuxolimab in advanced cancers. This table comes from immunoSEQ multiplex PCR, and its TCRdb copy is limited to in-frame clones, with some not included. Among 75,000 to 100,000 clones, more than 85% were seen once, and the ten largest hold around 3.5%. The source material was CD4+ or CD8+ T cells sorted from blood, sampled in a trial of the OX40 agonist ivuxolimab. Receptors originate from an adult with an advanced solid tumor such as melanoma, head and neck, liver or kidney cancer. Both conserved end residues are part of each CDR3. The D gene is left open where the match is weak. A row's size may be missing; if present it is once, few, many or a size class.

v_gene	d_gene	len	j_gene	abundance	CDR3nt	CDR3aa
TRBV5-1	.	16	TRBJ2-5	.	TGCGCCAGCAGCTCGTCGGTTCGGTACAGTGAAGAGGACCAGTACTTC	CASSSSVRYSEEDQYF
TRBV11-2	TRBD1	14	TRBJ1-1	once	TGTGCCAGCAGCTTATGGGACAGGGACACTGAAGCTTTCTTT	CASSLWDRDTEAFF
TRBV7-8	.	14	TRBJ1-1	.	TGTGCCAGCAGCCCGACGAGGATGAACACTGAAGCTTTCTTT	CASSPTRMNTEAFF
TRBV4-3	.	16	TRBJ2-3	.	TGCGCCAGCAGCCAAGATTGGGACCTGGGGGCAGATACGCAGTATTTT	CASSQDWDLGADTQYF
TRBV2	TRBD2	16	TRBJ2-7	.	TGTGCCAGCAGTGACCTAGCGGGAGTTAGCACCTACGAGCAGTACTTC	CASSDLAGVSTYEQYF
TRBV19	TRBD1	15	TRBJ1-1	.	TGTGCCAGTAGTATAGCCCACAGGGGGAACACTGAAGCTTTCTTT	CASSIAHRGNTEAFF
TRBV4-3	.	16	TRBJ1-4	.	TGCGCCAGCAGCCCCAACCTAGGGGCTGGGAATGAAAAACTGTTTTTT	CASSPNLGAGNEKLFF
TRBV5-3	.	19	TRBJ2-5	.	TGTGCCAGAGCGGCTGGTCGGGCGGGGGCGAACATCAGTAAAGAGACCCAGTACTTC	CARAAGRAGANISKETQYF
TRBV5-4	TRBD1	15	TRBJ2-7	.	TGTGCCAGCAGCCCTGGACAGGCTTTACACTACGAGCAGTACTTC	CASSPGQALHYEQYF
TRBV9	.	14	TRBJ2-2	.	TGTGCCAGCAGCACTGGGACGAGGACCGGGGAGCTGTTTTTT	CASSTGTRTGELFF
TRBV19	.	13	TRBJ1-1	.	TGTGCCAGTAGTATAGGAGGGAACACTGAAGCTTTCTTT	CASSIGGNTEAFF
TRBV5-4	TRBD1	14	TRBJ2-3	.	TGTGCCAGCAGCTTCCGACAGGGGCAAGATACGCAGTATTTT	CASSFRQGQDTQYF
TRBV6-1	.	14	TRBJ1-4	.	TGTGCCAGCAGTGGGGTCGGGACAAATGAAAAACTGTTTTTT	CASSGVGTNEKLFF
TRBV28	TRBD1	15	TRBJ2-4	.	TGTGCCAGCAGTCCCCCAGGTACAGGGGGGAACATTCAGTACTTC	CASSPPGTGGNIQYF
TRBV2	TRBD2	16	TRBJ2-5	once	TGTGCCAGCAGTGATACGGGACTAGCGGGAGGAGAGACCCAGTACTTC	CASSDTGLAGGETQYF
TRBV5-1	TRBD2	14	TRBJ2-5	.	TGCGCCAGCAGCTTGACTAGCGGACAAGAGACCCAGTACTTC	CASSLTSGQETQYF
TRBV13	TRBD1	16	TRBJ2-3	.	TGTGCCAGCAGCTTAAACGCCGGGACAGCAACAGATACGCAGTATTTT	CASSLNAGTATDTQYF
TRBV29-1	.	16	TRBJ2-3	few	TGCAGCGTTGAACCGAAAGGACAGCCAAGCTTTGGTACGCAGTATTTT	CSVEPKGQPSFGTQYF
TRBV25-1	.	13	TRBJ2-5	.	TGTGCCAGCAGTCCCCCAGACCAAGAGACCCAGTACTTC	CASSPPDQETQYF
TRBV27	.	15	TRBJ2-5	.	TGTGCCAGCAGTTCGGTCGGTCCTCCCCAAGAGACCCAGTACTTC	CASSSVGPPQETQYF
TRBV27	.	16	TRBJ1-1	.	TGTGCCAGCAGTCTACGGACAGATTGGGTGAACACTGAAGCTTTCTTT	CASSLRTDWVNTEAFF
TRBV5-1	TRBD2	17	TRBJ2-2	.	TGCGCCAGCAGCTTGGCCGTGTGGGAGGGCCTAACCGGGGAGCTGTTTTTT	CASSLAVWEGLTGELFF
TRBV2	TRBD1	15	TRBJ2-7	.	TGTGCCAGCAGTGGACGACAGGGGCGGTCCTACGAGCAGTACTTC	CASSGRQGRSYEQYF
TRBV5-1	.	15	TRBJ2-1	.	TGCGCCAGCAGCCCGGACCGTGGCTCCTACAATGAGCAGTTCTTC	CASSPDRGSYNEQFF
TRBV4-3	TRBD2	15	TRBJ2-5	.	TGCGCCAGCAGCCAAAGCGGGGGGGGTCAAGAGACCCAGTACTTC	CASSQSGGGQETQYF
TRBV6-5	TRBD1	12	TRBJ1-1	.	TGTGCCAGCAGTTACGGGACAGGTGAAGCTTTCTTT	CASSYGTGEAFF
TRBV2	TRBD1	12	TRBJ1-5	.	TGTGCCAGCATGGGACAGGGCGGGCCCCAGCATTTT	CASMGQGGPQHF
TRBV10-3	TRBD2	14	TRBJ2-2	.	TGTGCTATGGGGGGCCCGCGGGGGGCCGGGGAGCTGTTTTTT	CAMGGPRGAGELFF
TRBV7-2	TRBD2	18	TRBJ2-1	.	TGTGCCAGCAGCCCTCGGGGAATGTTGTCTAGCGGGAGAAATGAGCAGTTCTTC	CASSPRGMLSSGRNEQFF
TRBV5-1	TRBD1	15	TRBJ2-7	.	TGCGCCAGCAGCCAGAGGGCGACAGGGGGCGACGAGCAGTACTTC	CASSQRATGGDEQYF
TRBV15	TRBD1	14	TRBJ2-3	.	TGTGCCACCAACCGGGACAGAATAACAGATACGCAGTATTTT	CATNRDRITDTQYF
TRBV7-9	.	11	TRBJ1-1	.	TGTGCCAGCAGAAGTCAGGCGGAAGCTTTCTTT	CASRSQAEAFF
TRBV2	TRBD1	17	TRBJ1-2	.	TGTGCCAGCAGTGAAGCTCGGGACAGGGGGTTGGTCTATGGCTACACCTTC	CASSEARDRGLVYGYTF
TRBV6-5	.	14	TRBJ2-1	.	TGTGCCAGCGCCGGAGTTTTCTCCTACAATGAGCAGTTCTTC	CASAGVFSYNEQFF
TRBV2	.	16	TRBJ1-3	.	TGTGCCAGCAGTGAAGCGTCAGCTCTCTCTGGAAACACCATATATTTT	CASSEASALSGNTIYF
TRBV27	.	19	TRBJ2-2	.	TGTGCCAGCAGTTCTCTAAGCTCATTGGGGGCCGCGAACACCGGGGAGCTGTTTTTT	CASSSLSSLGAANTGELFF
TRBV14	.	12	TRBJ1-2	few	TGTGCCAGCAGCCAAGGGCGCCTGAGCTACACCTTC	CASSQGRLSYTF